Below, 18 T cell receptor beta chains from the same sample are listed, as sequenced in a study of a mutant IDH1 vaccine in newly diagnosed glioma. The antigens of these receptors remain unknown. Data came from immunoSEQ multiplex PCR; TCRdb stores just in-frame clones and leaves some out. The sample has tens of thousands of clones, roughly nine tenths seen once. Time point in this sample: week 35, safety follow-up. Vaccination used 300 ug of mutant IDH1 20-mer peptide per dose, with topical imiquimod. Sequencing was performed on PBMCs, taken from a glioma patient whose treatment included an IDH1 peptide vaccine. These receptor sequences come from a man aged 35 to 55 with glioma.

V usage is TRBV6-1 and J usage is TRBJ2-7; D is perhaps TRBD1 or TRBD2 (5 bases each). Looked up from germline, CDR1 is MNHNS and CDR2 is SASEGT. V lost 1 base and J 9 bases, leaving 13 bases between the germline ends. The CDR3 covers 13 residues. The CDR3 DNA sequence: TGTGCCAGCAGTGAAGTAATGGGGACCGGGCAGTACTTC. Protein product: CASSEVMGTGQYF.

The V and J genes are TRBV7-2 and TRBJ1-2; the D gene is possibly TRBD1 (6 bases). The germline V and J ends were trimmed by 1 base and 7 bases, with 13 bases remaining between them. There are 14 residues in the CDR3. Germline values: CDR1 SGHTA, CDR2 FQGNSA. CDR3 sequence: CASSLERTVLGYTF. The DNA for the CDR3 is TGTGCCAGCAGCTTAGAACGGACAGTGCTTGGCTACACCTTC.

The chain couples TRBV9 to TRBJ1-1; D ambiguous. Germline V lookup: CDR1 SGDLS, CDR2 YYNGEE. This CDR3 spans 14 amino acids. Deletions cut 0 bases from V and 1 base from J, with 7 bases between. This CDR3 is CASSVGLANTEAFF. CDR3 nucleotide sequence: TGTGCCAGCAGCGTAGGTTTAGCGAACACTGAAGCTTTCTTT.

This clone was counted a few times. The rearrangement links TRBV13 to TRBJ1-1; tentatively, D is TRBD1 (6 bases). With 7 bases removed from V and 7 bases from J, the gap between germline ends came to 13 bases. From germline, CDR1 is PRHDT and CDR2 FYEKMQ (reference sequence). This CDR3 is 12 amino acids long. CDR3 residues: CASMLTGIEAFF. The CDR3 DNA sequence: TGTGCCAGCATGTTAACAGGGATTGAAGCTTTCTTT. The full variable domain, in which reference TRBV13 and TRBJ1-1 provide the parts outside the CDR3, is AAGVIQSPRHLIKEKRETATLKCYPIPRHDTVYWYQQGPGQDPQFLISFYEKMQSDKGSIPDRFSAQQFSDYHSELNMSSLELGDSALYFCASMLTGIEAFFGQGTRLTVV.

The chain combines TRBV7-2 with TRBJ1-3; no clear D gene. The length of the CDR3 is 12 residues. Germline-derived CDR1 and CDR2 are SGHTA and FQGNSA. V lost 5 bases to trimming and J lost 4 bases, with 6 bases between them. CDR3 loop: CASSPHGNTIYF. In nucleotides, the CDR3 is TGTGCCAGCAGCCCGCACGGAAACACCATATATTTT.

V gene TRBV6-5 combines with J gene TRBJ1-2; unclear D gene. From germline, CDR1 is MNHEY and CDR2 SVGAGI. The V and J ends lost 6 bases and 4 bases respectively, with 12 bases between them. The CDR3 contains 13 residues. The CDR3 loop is CASRRVGRYGYTF. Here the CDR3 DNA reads TGTGCCAGCAGACGTGTGGGCCGCTATGGCTACACCTTC.

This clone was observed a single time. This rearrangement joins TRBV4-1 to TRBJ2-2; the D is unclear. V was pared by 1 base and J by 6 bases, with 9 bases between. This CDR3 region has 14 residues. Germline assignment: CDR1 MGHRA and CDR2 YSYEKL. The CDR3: CASSQVGFPGELFF. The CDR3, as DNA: TGCGCCAGCAGCCAAGTAGGGTTCCCCGGGGAGCTGTTTTTT.

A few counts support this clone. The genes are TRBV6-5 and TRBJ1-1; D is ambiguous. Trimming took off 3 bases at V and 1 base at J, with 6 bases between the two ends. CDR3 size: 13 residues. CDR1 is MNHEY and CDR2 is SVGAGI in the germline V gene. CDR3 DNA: TGTGCCAGCAGTTATTGGGGGAACACTGAAGCTTTCTTT. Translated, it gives CASSYWGNTEAFF.

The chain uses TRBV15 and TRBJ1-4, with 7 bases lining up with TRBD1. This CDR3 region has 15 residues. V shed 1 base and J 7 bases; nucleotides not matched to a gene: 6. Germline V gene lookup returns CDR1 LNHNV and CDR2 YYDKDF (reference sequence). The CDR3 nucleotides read TGTGCCACCAGCAGAGCCGACAGGGAGGGTGAAAAACTGTTTTTT. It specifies CATSRADREGEKLFF.

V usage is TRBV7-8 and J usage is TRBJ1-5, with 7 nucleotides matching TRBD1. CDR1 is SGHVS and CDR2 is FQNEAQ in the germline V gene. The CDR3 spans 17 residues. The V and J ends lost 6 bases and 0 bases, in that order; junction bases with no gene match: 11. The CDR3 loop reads CASSSGTALHSNQPQHF. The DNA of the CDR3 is TGTGCCAGCAGTTCCGGGACAGCGCTTCATAGCAATCAGCCCCAGCATTTT.

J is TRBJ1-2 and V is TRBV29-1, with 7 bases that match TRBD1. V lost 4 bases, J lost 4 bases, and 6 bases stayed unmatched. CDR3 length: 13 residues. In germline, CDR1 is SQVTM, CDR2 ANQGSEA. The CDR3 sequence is CSVVTDRTYGYTF. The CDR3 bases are TGCAGCGTTGTGACGGACAGGACCTATGGCTACACCTTC.

Here the CDR3 reads CASSGTLDQYF. The DNA of the CDR3 is TGTGCCAGCAGCGGGACTCTAGACCAGTACTTC. J is TRBJ2-5 and V is TRBV7-9, with D possibly being TRBD2 (6 bases). Germline CDR1 reads SEHNR; CDR2 reads FQNEAQ (reference sequence). The CDR3 runs to 11 residues. Deletions cut 5 bases from V and 10 bases from J, with 11 bases between. Supplemented by reference TRBV7-9 and TRBJ2-5, the full variable domain reads DTGVSQNPRHKITKRGQNVTFRCDPISEHNRLYWYRQTLGQGPEFLTYFQNEAQLEKSRLLSDRFSAERPKGSFSTLEIQRTEQGDSAMYLCASSGTLDQYFGPGTRLLVL.

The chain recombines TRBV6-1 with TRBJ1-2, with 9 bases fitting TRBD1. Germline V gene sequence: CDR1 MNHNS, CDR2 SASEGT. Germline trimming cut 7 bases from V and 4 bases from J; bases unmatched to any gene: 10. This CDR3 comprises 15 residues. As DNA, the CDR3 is TGTGCCAGCACCCGGGCGACAGGGGGGACCTATGGCTACACCTTC. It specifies CASTRATGGTYGYTF.

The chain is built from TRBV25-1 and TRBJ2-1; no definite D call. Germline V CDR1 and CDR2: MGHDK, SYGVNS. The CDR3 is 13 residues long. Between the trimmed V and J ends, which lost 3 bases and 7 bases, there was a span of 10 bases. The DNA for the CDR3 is TGTGCCAGCAGTGATTCTAATTCTAATGAGCAGTTCTTC. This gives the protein CASSDSNSNEQFF.

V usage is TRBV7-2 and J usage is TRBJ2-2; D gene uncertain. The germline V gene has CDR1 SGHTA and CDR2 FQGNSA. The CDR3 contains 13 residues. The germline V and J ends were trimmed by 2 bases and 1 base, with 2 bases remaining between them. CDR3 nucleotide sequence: TGTGCCAGCAGCTTATTGAACACCGGGGAGCTGTTTTTT. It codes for CASSLLNTGELFF.

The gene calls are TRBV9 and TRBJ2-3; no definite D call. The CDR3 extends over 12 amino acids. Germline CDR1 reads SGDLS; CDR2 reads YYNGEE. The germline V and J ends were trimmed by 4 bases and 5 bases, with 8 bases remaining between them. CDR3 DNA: TGTGCCAGCAGCCGCGCCGGAGATACGCAGTATTTT. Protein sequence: CASSRAGDTQYF.

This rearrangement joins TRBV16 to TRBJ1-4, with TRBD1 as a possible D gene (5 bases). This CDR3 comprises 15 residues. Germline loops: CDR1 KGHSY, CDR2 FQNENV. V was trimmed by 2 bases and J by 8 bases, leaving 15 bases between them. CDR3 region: CASSQIGEGDEKLFF. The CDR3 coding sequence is TGTGCCAGCAGCCAAATCGGGGAAGGGGACGAAAAACTGTTTTTT.

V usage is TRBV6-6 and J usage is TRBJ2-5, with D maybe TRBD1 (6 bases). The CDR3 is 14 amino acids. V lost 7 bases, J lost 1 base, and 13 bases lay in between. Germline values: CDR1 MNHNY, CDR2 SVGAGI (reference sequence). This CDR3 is CASTGARGQETQYF. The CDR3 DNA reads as TGTGCCAGCACAGGGGCCCGGGGCCAAGAGACCCAGTACTTC.